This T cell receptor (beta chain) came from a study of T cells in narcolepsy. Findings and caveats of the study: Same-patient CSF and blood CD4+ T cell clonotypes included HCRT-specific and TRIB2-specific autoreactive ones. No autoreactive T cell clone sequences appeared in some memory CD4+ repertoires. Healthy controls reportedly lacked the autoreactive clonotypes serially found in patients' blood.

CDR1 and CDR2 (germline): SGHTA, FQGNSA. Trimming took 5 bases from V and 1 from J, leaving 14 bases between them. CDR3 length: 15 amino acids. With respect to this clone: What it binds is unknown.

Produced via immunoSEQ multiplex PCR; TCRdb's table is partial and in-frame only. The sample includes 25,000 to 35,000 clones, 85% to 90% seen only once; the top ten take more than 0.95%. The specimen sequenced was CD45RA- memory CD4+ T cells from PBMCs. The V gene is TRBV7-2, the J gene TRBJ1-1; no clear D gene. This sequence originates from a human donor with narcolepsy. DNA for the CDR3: TGTGCCAGCAGCCCACGGCACAGTAAGAACACTGAAGCTTTCTTT. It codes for CASSPRHSKNTEAFF. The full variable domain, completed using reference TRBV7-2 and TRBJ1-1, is GAGVSQSPSNKVTEKGKDVELRCDPISGHTALYWYRQSLGQGLEFLIYFQGNSAPDKSGLPSDRFSAERTGGSVSTLTIQRTQQEDSAVYLCASSPRHSKNTEAFFGQGTRLTVV.